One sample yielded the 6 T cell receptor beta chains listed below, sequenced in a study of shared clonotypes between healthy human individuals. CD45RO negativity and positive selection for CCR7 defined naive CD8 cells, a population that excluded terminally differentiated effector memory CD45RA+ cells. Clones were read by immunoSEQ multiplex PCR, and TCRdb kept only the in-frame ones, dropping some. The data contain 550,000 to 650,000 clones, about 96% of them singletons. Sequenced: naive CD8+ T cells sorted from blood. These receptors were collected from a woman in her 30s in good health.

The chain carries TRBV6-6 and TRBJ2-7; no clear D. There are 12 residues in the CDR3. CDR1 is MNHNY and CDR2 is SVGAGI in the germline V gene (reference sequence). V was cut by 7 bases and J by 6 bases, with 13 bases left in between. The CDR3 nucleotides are TGTGCCAGCACTCACTCAGTGGGCGAGCAGTACTTC. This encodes CASTHSVGEQYF.

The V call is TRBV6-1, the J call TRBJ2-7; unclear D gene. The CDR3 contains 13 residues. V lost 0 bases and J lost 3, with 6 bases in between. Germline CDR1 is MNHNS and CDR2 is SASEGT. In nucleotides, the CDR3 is TGTGCCAGCAGTGAAGCGCCGAACTACGAGCAGTACTTC. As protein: CASSEAPNYEQYF.

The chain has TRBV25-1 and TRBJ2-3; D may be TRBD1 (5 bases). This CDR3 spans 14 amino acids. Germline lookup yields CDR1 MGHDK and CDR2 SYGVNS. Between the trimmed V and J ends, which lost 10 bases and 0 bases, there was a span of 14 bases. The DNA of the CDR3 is TGTGCCACCTCGTGGGGCAGGAGCACAGATACGCAGTATTTT. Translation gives CATSWGRSTDTQYF.

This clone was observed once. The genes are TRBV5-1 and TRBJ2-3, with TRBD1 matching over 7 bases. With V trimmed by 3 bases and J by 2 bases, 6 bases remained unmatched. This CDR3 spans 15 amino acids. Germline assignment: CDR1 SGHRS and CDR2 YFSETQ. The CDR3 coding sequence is TGCGCCAGCAGCTCCGGACAGGTCAACACAGATACGCAGTATTTT. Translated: CASSSGQVNTDTQYF. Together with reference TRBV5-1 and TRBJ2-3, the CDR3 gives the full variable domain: KAGVTQTPRYLIKTRGQQVTLSCSPISGHRSVSWYQQTPGQGLQFLFEYFSETQRNKGNFPGRFSGRQFSNSRSEMNVSTLELGDSALYLCASSSGQVNTDTQYFGPGTRLTVL.

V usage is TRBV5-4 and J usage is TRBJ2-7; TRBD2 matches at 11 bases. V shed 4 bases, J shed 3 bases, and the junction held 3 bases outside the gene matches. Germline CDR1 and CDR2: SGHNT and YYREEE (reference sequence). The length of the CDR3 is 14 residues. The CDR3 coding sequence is TGTGCCAGCAGCCTTAGCGGGAGGGACTACGAGCAGTACTTC. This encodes CASSLSGRDYEQYF.

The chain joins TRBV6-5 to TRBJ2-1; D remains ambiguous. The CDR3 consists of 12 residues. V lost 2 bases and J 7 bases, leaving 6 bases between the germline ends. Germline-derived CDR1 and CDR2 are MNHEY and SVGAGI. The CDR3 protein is CASSYGENEQFF. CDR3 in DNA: TGTGCCAGCAGTTACGGGGAAAATGAGCAGTTCTTC.